These T cell receptor beta chains were read from a single sample in a study of T cell responses to AZD1222 COVID-19 vaccine. Sequencing used immunoSEQ multiplex PCR; TCRdb keeps in-frame clones, though not all of them. The sample shows 75,000 to 100,000 clones, about 90% of them seen only once. The sample here was peripheral blood, taken on day 0 of AZD1222 vaccination. Receptor source: an adult in good health. Both conserved end residues are part of each CDR3. A D gene is named only where the DNA matches it firmly. Clone size is shown for a subset of rows, as once, few, many or a class of expanded clone.

TRBV7-8,NA,NA,TRBJ1-1,TGTGCCAGCAGCCCACAGGGCACTGAAGCTTTCTTT,CASSPQGTEAFF
TRBV14,NA,once,TRBJ2-4,TGTGCCAGCAGCGCAGGGTTCAACATTCAGTACTTC,CASSAGFNIQYF
TRBV12-5,NA,NA,TRBJ2-4,TGTGCTAGTGGTTACACGATGGGGGCTGAAAACATTCAGTACTTC,CASGYTMGAENIQYF
TRBV19,TRBD1,NA,TRBJ1-2,TGTGCCAGTACTTACGGGACAGAAGGAGGCTATGGCTACACCTTC,CASTYGTEGGYGYTF
TRBV5-5,NA,NA,TRBJ2-5,TGTGCCAGCACCAACCTTACAGGGCACGGGGAGACCCAGTACTTC,CASTNLTGHGETQYF
TRBV28,NA,NA,TRBJ1-4,TGTGCCAGCACCAGCTACGGCGCTGGTAATGAAAAACTGTTTTTT,CASTSYGAGNEKLFF
TRBV7-2,NA,NA,TRBJ2-4,TGTGCCAGCAGCTTAGTTATTAGCGGAGAAAACATTCAGTACTTC,CASSLVISGENIQYF
TRBV24-1,TRBD1,NA,TRBJ1-1,TGTGCCACCCGGGGACAGGGCACTGAAGCTTTCTTT,CATRGQGTEAFF
TRBV6-2/TRBV6-3,NA,NA,TRBJ1-4,TGTGCCAGCAGTTATTGGGGGGCAAAAAGTGAAAAACTGTTTTTT,CASSYWGAKSEKLFF
TRBV6-2/TRBV6-3,TRBD2,NA,TRBJ2-7,TGTGCCAGCAGTTACTTGTCTAGCGGGGGATACGAGCAGTACTTC,CASSYLSSGGYEQYF
TRBV7-6,NA,NA,TRBJ1-3,TGTGCCAGCAGGACTAGTCCAACCCCTGGAAACACCATATATTTT,CASRTSPTPGNTIYF
TRBV6-5,NA,NA,TRBJ2-2,TGTGCCAGCAGTTCGGGACTCGACACCGGGGAGCTGTTTTTT,CASSSGLDTGELFF
TRBV5-8,NA,NA,TRBJ1-4,TGTGCCAGCAGCTCCCCTATCAATGAAAAACTGTTTTTT,CASSSPINEKLFF
TRBV27,TRBD1,NA,TRBJ1-2,TGTGCCAGCAGGTCCGGGACAGGGCAAAATGGCTACACCTTC,CASRSGTGQNGYTF
TRBV6-5,NA,NA,TRBJ2-2,TGTGCCAGCAGTTACTCGGCCCGCCGGGAGGAGCTGTTTTTT,CASSYSARREELFF
TRBV7-8,NA,NA,TRBJ1-6,TGTGCCAGTGCGAGGACCGAACCAGGTGGGGCCCTCCACTTT,CASARTEPGGALHF
TRBV9,NA,few,TRBJ1-1,TGTGCCAGCGGGGAGGGACCTATTTTTAGTGAAGCTTTCTTT,CASGEGPIFSEAFF
TRBV13,TRBD2,NA,TRBJ2-3,TGTGCCAGCAGCTTGGGGACTAGCCGAGCGCAGTATTTT,CASSLGTSRAQYF
TRBV7-9,TRBD1,NA,TRBJ1-6,TGTGCCAGCAGCTCCCGACAGGGGGACGGGAATTCACCCCTCCACTTT,CASSSRQGDGNSPLHF
TRBV4-1,TRBD1,NA,TRBJ1-6,TGCGCCAGCAGCCAAGGGGAGGACAGGATCTCCTATAATTCACCCCTCCACTTT,CASSQGEDRISYNSPLHF
TRBV6-2/TRBV6-3,NA,NA,TRBJ1-1,TGTGCCAGCAGTAAACAGCCCCTTGGAGACACTGAAGCTTTCTTT,CASSKQPLGDTEAFF
TRBV9,NA,NA,TRBJ1-3,TGTGCCAGCAGCGTAGATGGGGCGCTCTCTGGAAACACCATATATTTT,CASSVDGALSGNTIYF
TRBV11-2,NA,NA,TRBJ1-2,TGTGCCAGCAGCTTAGAGGCGAATGGCTACACCTTC,CASSLEANGYTF
TRBV2,NA,NA,TRBJ2-7,TGTGCCAGTAGGCGGGGTGGCGACGAGCAGTACTTC,CASRRGGDEQYF
TRBV3-1/TRBV3-2,TRBD2,NA,TRBJ2-2,TGTGCCAGCAGCCCCGGGACTAGGTCTACCGGGGAGCTGTTTTTT,CASSPGTRSTGELFF
TRBV6-4,NA,once,TRBJ1-2,TGTGCCAGCAGTGACTCCGGGGGTTGGGGCTACACCTTC,CASSDSGGWGYTF
TRBV3-1/TRBV3-2,TRBD2,NA,TRBJ2-3,TGTGCCAGCAGCTTAAGCGGGGTCGCGGGGGTTACGCAGTATTTT,CASSLSGVAGVTQYF
TRBV6-4,NA,NA,TRBJ2-1,TGTGCCAGCAGTGAGTCCGGGACACCGGGCAATGAGCAGTTCTTC,CASSESGTPGNEQFF
TRBV19,NA,NA,TRBJ1-4,TGTGCCAGTAGGGTGCAGACTAATGAAAAACTGTTTTTT,CASRVQTNEKLFF
TRBV5-1,NA,NA,TRBJ2-3,TGCGCCAGCAGCTTGGAGGGAAGCTCGGGCACAGATACGCAGTATTTT,CASSLEGSSGTDTQYF
TRBV27,NA,NA,TRBJ2-3,TGTGCCAGCAGTTTAACAGGGACCTATGGCACAGATACGCAGTATTTT,CASSLTGTYGTDTQYF
TRBV7-6,NA,NA,TRBJ2-7,TGTGCCAGCAGCTTACCCGGGGCTTTTTACGAGCAGTACTTC,CASSLPGAFYEQYF
TRBV7-2,NA,once,TRBJ2-7,TGTGCCAGCAGCTTCGCCCAGGGGGGCTCCTACGAGCAGTACTTC,CASSFAQGGSYEQYF
TRBV7-8,NA,NA,TRBJ2-2,TGTGCCAGCAGCCGCATAGCCGTGGGCCAGACCGGGGAGCTGTTTTTT,CASSRIAVGQTGELFF
TRBV4-3,TRBD2,once,TRBJ2-1,TGCGCCAGCAGCCCAAGTGAGGGCGGGGGGCCGAGGGAGCAGTTCTTC,CASSPSEGGGPREQFF
TRBV7-8,NA,NA,TRBJ1-2,TGTGCCAGCAGCTTATTGAGCTCGCGCTATGGCTACACCTTC,CASSLLSSRYGYTF
TRBV19,NA,NA,TRBJ1-3,TGTGCCAGTAGTAAGGGGGGGCGTGCGGCTGGAAACACCATATATTTT,CASSKGGRAAGNTIYF
TRBV5-1,TRBD1,NA,TRBJ1-6,TGCGCCAGCAGCTTAGATGGGCCAACAGGGGTTTCACCCCTCCACTTT,CASSLDGPTGVSPLHF
TRBV6-7,NA,NA,TRBJ2-7,TGTGCCAGCAGGATCGACAGGGGAGGGTACGAGCAGTACTTC,CASRIDRGGYEQYF
TRBV4-1,TRBD1,NA,TRBJ1-3,TGCGCCAGCACCCGAGAGCCGGGACAGCTTATAAACACCATATATTTT,CASTREPGQLINTIYF
TRBV4-1,NA,few,TRBJ2-7,TGCGCCAGCAGCCAATTGGTCGGGGGCCCCTACGAGCAGTACTTC,CASSQLVGGPYEQYF
TRBV10-1,TRBD1,once,TRBJ1-6,TGCGCCAGCAAACCGGGACAGGCTAATTCACCCCTCCACTTT,CASKPGQANSPLHF
TRBV7-2,NA,once,TRBJ1-4,TGTGCCAGCAGCTTAGGACAAACCGGGACTTCTGAAAAACTGTTTTTT,CASSLGQTGTSEKLFF
TRBV10-3,NA,NA,TRBJ1-1,TGTGCCATCAGTGAGCCCGGGCGGAGCAACACTGAAGCTTTCTTT,CAISEPGRSNTEAFF
TRBV6-2/TRBV6-3,NA,NA,TRBJ2-7,TGTGCCAGCAGTTACCGCGTAGGCAGGGGTAACGAGCAGTACTTC,CASSYRVGRGNEQYF
TRBV12-3/TRBV12-4,NA,NA,TRBJ1-1,TGTGCCAGTACCGGGCCTTCGAACACTGAAGCTTTCTTT,CASTGPSNTEAFF
TRBV3-1/TRBV3-2,NA,NA,TRBJ1-3,TGTGCCAGCAGCCAAGGGCGGCCAAAAAACACCATATATTTT,CASSQGRPKNTIYF
TRBV4-3,NA,NA,TRBJ1-2,TGCGCCAGCAGCCAAGATGGGGACGGCAACTATGGCTACACCTTC,CASSQDGDGNYGYTF
TRBV7-6,TRBD1,NA,TRBJ1-1,TGTGCCAGCAGCTCCGGGACAGGGATAAGGGGAGCTTTCTTT,CASSSGTGIRGAFF
TRBV14,NA,NA,TRBJ1-2,TGTGCCAGCAGCCAAGAGATGTGGGGGTTCGTCAACCGAGCTAACTATGGCTACACCTTC,CASSQEMWGFVNRANYGYTF